The present T cell receptor (beta chain) was sequenced within a study of identical twins. General study findings and limits: Insertions ran lower in abundant cord blood beta clonotypes, though not in memory repertoires.

One entry per CDR3 protein results from TCRdb running MiXCR on the 5' RACE reads. Of about 700,000 distinct CDR3 sequences listed, around 8.3% are singletons. J was trimmed by 0 bases and V by 7 bases; bases with no gene match: 12. In germline, CDR1 is SQVTM, CDR2 ANQGSEA. The length of the CDR3 is 17 residues. This clonotype has only a few counts. Its target is unknown. Another study also made use of these data, one on yellow fever vaccine responses in identical twins.

The source material was PBMCs. The gene calls are TRBV29-1 and TRBJ2-3; the match to TRBD2 covers 11 bases. The source of this sequence is a woman younger than 30 in good health. The CDR3 spells CSAKRSVAGGSTDTQYF. The DNA of the CDR3 is TGCAGCGCCAAGAGGTCGGTAGCGGGGGGGAGCACAGATACGCAGTATTTT.